These 23 T cell receptor beta chains came from one sample sequenced in a study of T cell repertoires in cytomegalovirus infection. A single record per CDR3 protein comes from TCRdb applying MiXCR to the reads. The sample shows approximately 730,000 distinct CDR3 sequences, about 33% of them seen only once. Their recognized antigens are unknown. Sequenced here: cultured PBMCs, sampled from culture after CMV antigen stimulation. The source of these receptors is a human donor in good health (CMV status not recorded). Some clones in this sample may be carry-over from other donors' samples.

This chain connects TRBV12-3 or TRBV12-4 to TRBJ2-6; the D gene is possibly TRBD1 (5 bases). The length of the CDR3 is 16 residues. V lost 4 bases to trimming and J lost 1 base, with 11 bases between them. CDR3 sequence reads: CASSSSAGSGANVLTF. CDR3 nucleotides: TGTGCCAGCAGTTCCTCCGCAGGGTCTGGGGCCAACGTCCTGACTTTC.

The chain has TRBV19 and TRBJ1-6; D remains ambiguous. Germline CDR1 and CDR2: LNHDA and SQIVND (reference sequence). Trimming cost V 1 base and J 8 bases, with 12 bases left between them. The CDR3 runs to 15 residues. The CDR3 DNA is TGTGCCAGTAGTATAGGCGGCAGCGCGGATTCACCCCTCCACTTT. It specifies CASSIGGSADSPLHF.

This clonotype has just one count. J is TRBJ2-7 and V is TRBV12-3 or TRBV12-4, with no clear D. With 2 bases removed from V and 2 bases from J, the gap between germline ends came to 19 bases. CDR3 length equals 17 residues. The chain's CDR3 is CASSLLSFYRGAYEQYF. The CDR3 coding sequence is TGTGCCAGCAGTTTATTGTCGTTTTACCGAGGCGCCTACGAGCAGTACTTC.

This clonotype was detected a few times. The chain's CDR3 is CASGLWQKNEQFF. The CDR3 bases are TGTGCTAGTGGTTTATGGCAAAAAAATGAGCAGTTCTTC. The chain links TRBV12-5 to TRBJ2-1; no definite D call. The V gene lost 3 bases and the J gene lost 7 bases, with 10 bases spanning the gap. The CDR3 extends over 13 amino acids. Germline values: CDR1 LGHNT, CDR2 FRNRAP.

The chain links TRBV7-2 to TRBJ1-6; TRBD1 might be the D (6 bases). The germline CDR1 and CDR2 sequences are SGHTA and FQGNSA. V lost 5 bases to trimming and J lost 8 bases, with 22 bases between them. The CDR3 spans 17 residues. CDR3 DNA: TGTGCCAGCAGCCAGAGGGGGGGAGGGTCTAGCCATTCACCCCTCCACTTT. Translation gives CASSQRGGGSSHSPLHF.

The rearrangement uses TRBV12-3 or TRBV12-4 and TRBJ2-4, with 8 bases matching TRBD2. The CDR3 extends over 15 amino acids. The junction had 11 bases not matched to a gene; V was cut back by 7 bases and J by 6 bases. The CDR3 is CASTRRGGRGNIQYF. In DNA, the CDR3 is TGTGCCAGCACCCGCCGGGGGGGCCGGGGAAACATTCAGTACTTC.

The chain is built from TRBV12-3 or TRBV12-4 and TRBJ1-1; D remains ambiguous. The CDR3 has 13 residues. Trimming stripped 7 bases from V and 2 bases from J, with 11 bases between. CDR3 amino acids: CASIGQANTEAFF. CDR3 bases: TGTGCCAGCATAGGCCAGGCTAACACTGAAGCTTTCTTT.

The chain links TRBV7-2 to TRBJ2-5, with TRBD1 as a possible D gene (7 bases). V was clipped by 5 bases and J by 5 bases, with 15 bases between them. CDR1 is SGHTA, CDR2 FQGNSA, per germline. CDR3 length: 14 amino acids. DNA of the CDR3: TGTGCCAGCAGCCCGACAGGGAGGTGGGAGACCCAGTACTTC. Protein product: CASSPTGRWETQYF. The full variable domain, completed using reference TRBV7-2 and TRBJ2-5, is GAGVSQSPSNKVTEKGKDVELRCDPISGHTALYWYRQSLGQGLEFLIYFQGNSAPDKSGLPSDRFSAERTGGSVSTLTIQRTQQEDSAVYLCASSPTGRWETQYFGPGTRLLVL.

The genes are TRBV14 and TRBJ2-5; D not certain. Germline values: CDR1 SGHDN, CDR2 FVKESK. The CDR3 length is 11 residues. The V gene lost 3 bases and the J gene lost 5 bases, with 4 bases spanning the gap. CDR3 loop: CASSHMETQYF. CDR3 sequence (DNA): TGTGCCAGCAGCCACATGGAGACCCAGTACTTC.

This chain connects TRBV28 to TRBJ1-5, with D unresolved. CDR3 length: 18 residues. V dropped 6 bases and J dropped 1 base, with 22 bases sitting between them. Per the germline V gene, CDR1 is MDHEN and CDR2 is SYDVKM. The CDR3 sequence is CASSKRGRPLGSNQPQHF. The CDR3 coding sequence is TGTGCCAGCAGCAAACGCGGCCGCCCCCTGGGCAGCAATCAGCCCCAGCATTTT.

This chain connects TRBV7-9 to TRBJ2-1; 8 bases fit TRBD2. CDR1 is SEHNR and CDR2 is FQNEAQ in the germline V gene (reference sequence). Unmatched junction bases numbered 9, after V lost 5 bases and J lost 0 bases. The CDR3 is made up of 17 amino acids. The CDR3 DNA is TGTGCCAGCAGCCCGACTGGCGGGGGGTTCTCCTACAATGAGCAGTTCTTC. Its translation: CASSPTGGGFSYNEQFF.

The V and J genes are TRBV6-2 or TRBV6-3 and TRBJ2-7; the match to TRBD1 covers 9 bases. V gave up 4 bases and J gave up 0 bases; unmatched junction bases: 7. Germline-derived CDR1 and CDR2 are MNHEY and SVGEGT. The CDR3 runs 16 residues. CDR3 sequence reads: CASSSVDRGVSYEQYF. Here the CDR3 DNA reads TGTGCCAGCAGTTCCGTGGACAGGGGCGTCTCCTACGAGCAGTACTTC.

This clonotype was seen only a few times. The chain links TRBV15 to TRBJ2-3, with D tentatively TRBD1 or TRBD2 (5 bases each). The CDR3 is made up of 13 amino acids. Germline CDR1 LNHNV, CDR2 YYDKDF (reference sequence). Trimming cost V 0 bases and J 7 bases, with 8 bases left between them. The chain's CDR3 is CATSRDEGNTQYF. The CDR3 DNA is TGTGCCACCAGCAGAGATGAGGGGAATACGCAGTATTTT.

The rearrangement joins TRBV19 to TRBJ1-1; the match to TRBD1 covers 7 bases. The CDR3 has 15 residues. Trimming cost V 7 bases and J 0 bases; bases outside gene matches: 8. The germline V gene has CDR1 LNHDA and CDR2 SQIVND (reference sequence). CDR3 coding DNA: TGTGCCAGTAAAGACAGGGCCGTCATGAACACTGAAGCTTTCTTT. As protein: CASKDRAVMNTEAFF.

This chain joins TRBV18 and TRBJ2-5; D not resolved. Per germline, CDR1 KGHSH and CDR2 LQKENI. Trimming cost V 2 bases and J 2 bases, with 9 bases left between them. The CDR3 contains 14 residues. CDR3 loop: CASSPVTAQETQYF. CDR3 nucleotide sequence: TGTGCCAGCTCACCAGTAACAGCACAAGAGACCCAGTACTTC.

The V gene is TRBV6-5, the J gene TRBJ1-5, with no clear D. This CDR3 comprises 13 residues. The V end lost 4 bases, the J end lost 5 bases, and 9 bases lay between the germline ends. Per germline, CDR1 MNHEY and CDR2 SVGAGI. The CDR3 reads CASSFGPDQPQHF. In DNA, the CDR3 is TGTGCCAGCAGTTTTGGCCCCGATCAGCCCCAGCATTTT.

The rearrangement uses TRBV7-2 and TRBJ1-2; possibly TRBD1 for D (5 bases). V lost 5 bases, J lost 1 base, and 17 bases lay in between. Germline loops: CDR1 SGHTA, CDR2 FQGNSA. This CDR3 has 16 residues. The CDR3 here is CASSHSTGGGNYGYTF. CDR3 coding DNA: TGTGCCAGCAGCCACTCCACGGGGGGAGGTAACTATGGCTACACCTTC.

The sample holds one count of this clonotype. The V call is TRBV4-1, the J call TRBJ2-3, with D possibly being TRBD2 (5 bases). Looked up from germline, CDR1 is MGHRA and CDR2 is YSYEKL. With 2 bases removed from V and 2 bases from J, the gap between germline ends came to 11 bases. The CDR3 is 15 amino acids. The CDR3 loop is CASSQLGVPTDTQYF. In DNA form, the CDR3 reads TGCGCCAGCAGCCAACTCGGGGTCCCCACAGATACGCAGTATTTT.

This clonotype occurred a few times. The CDR3 spells CASSERGTSETQYF. The DNA for the CDR3 is TGTGCCAGCAGCGAGCGGGGGACCTCAGAGACCCAGTACTTC. The gene calls are TRBV12-3 or TRBV12-4 and TRBJ2-5; 8 bases line up with TRBD2. This CDR3 has 14 residues. V shed 6 bases and J 4 bases; nucleotides not matched to a gene: 7.

This chain uses TRBV20-1 with TRBJ1-5; possibly TRBD1 for D (5 bases). CDR3 length equals 15 residues. The germline gives CDR1 DFQATT, CDR2 SNEGSKA (reference sequence). V was pared by 0 bases and J by 1 base, with 10 bases between. The CDR3 region has the DNA TGCAGTGCTAGAGATACGCGGGACAGCAATCAGCCCCAGCATTTT. The encoded protein is CSARDTRDSNQPQHF.

In this sample, this clonotype turned up a few times. The J gene is TRBJ2-3, the V gene TRBV5-5; D is perhaps TRBD2 (5 bases). Germline lookup yields CDR1 SGHKS and CDR2 YYEKEE (reference sequence). This CDR3 spans 15 amino acids. Trimming shortened V by 6 bases and J by 1 base, and 15 bases separated the two germline ends. The CDR3 region has the DNA TGTGCCAGCAACCTAAGACCCGGGGGCACAGATACGCAGTATTTT. Protein: CASNLRPGGTDTQYF.

J is TRBJ2-1 and V is TRBV11-2; D gene ambiguous. The CDR3 covers 14 residues. V lost 5 bases and J lost 3, with 11 bases in between. Germline V gene lookup returns CDR1 SGHAT and CDR2 FQNNGV. CDR3 sequence: CASSQVPGYNEQFF. The DNA of the CDR3 is TGTGCCAGCAGCCAAGTTCCCGGCTACAATGAGCAGTTCTTC.

At least ten counts were recorded for this clonotype. The V call is TRBV7-2, the J call TRBJ1-1; possibly TRBD1 for D (5 bases). Between the trimmed V and J ends, which lost 2 bases and 10 bases, there was a span of 11 bases. Germline V lookup: CDR1 SGHTA, CDR2 FQGNSA. This CDR3 comprises 12 residues. CDR3 protein: CASSLLREGAFF. DNA for the CDR3: TGTGCCAGCAGCTTACTCAGGGAGGGAGCTTTCTTT.